The 4 T cell receptor beta chains presented below share a single source sample, sequenced in a study of beta chain features in type 1 diabetes. The sequenced template was cDNA made from the entire isolated RNA. Measured with immunoSEQ multiplex PCR; TCRdb has only the in-frame clones, and not every one. The data hold 150,000 to 200,000 clones, with over 7.5% observed a single time. The sequenced sample consisted of central memory CD4+ T cells from blood. These receptors were obtained from a woman between 18 and 29 years old in good health.

This clone was counted only a few times. This sequence joins TRBV6-6 and TRBJ2-7; 11 positions agree with TRBD2. Germline lookup yields CDR1 MNHNY and CDR2 SVGAGI (reference sequence). The CDR3 spans 15 residues. J gave up 0 bases and V 8 bases, and 6 bases lay outside the gene matches. CDR3 sequence (DNA): TGTGCCAGCTTTAGCGGGGGGGCGAGCTCCTACGAGCAGTACTTC. Amino acid sequence: CASFSGGASSYEQYF.

The chain links TRBV2 to TRBJ2-2, with TRBD1 identical over 10 bases. This CDR3 comprises 14 residues. Losses at the gene ends were 5 bases for V and 6 bases for J; bases not matched to a gene: 3. The germline V gene encodes CDR1 SNHLY and CDR2 FYNNEI. The CDR3 bases are TGTGCCAGCAGTCGACAGGGGGCGGCCGGGGAGCTGTTTTTT. Its translation is CASSRQGAAGELFF.

J is TRBJ1-1 and V is TRBV15; D remains ambiguous. With 0 bases removed from V and 0 bases from J, the gap between germline ends came to 14 bases. CDR3 length equals 17 residues. Per germline, CDR1 LNHNV and CDR2 YYDKDF (reference sequence). CDR3 coding DNA: TGTGCCACCAGCAGAGATAGCGCTGCCTTCATGAACACTGAAGCTTTCTTT. It encodes CATSRDSAAFMNTEAFF.

In regard to this clone: The same CDR3 also results from other DNA sequences found in this sample. CDR3 sequence: CASSFRDSQETQYF. The DNA for the CDR3 is TGTGCCAGCAGCTTTAGGGACAGCCAAGAGACCCAGTACTTC. The chain employs TRBV11-2 and TRBJ2-5, with 7 bases that match TRBD1. CDR3 length: 14 amino acids. Losses at the gene ends were 3 bases for V and 1 base for J; bases not matched to a gene: 2. Looked up from germline, CDR1 is SGHAT and CDR2 is FQNNGV.